This passage covers 10 T cell receptor beta chains from one sample sequenced in a study of T cell responses to AZD1222 COVID-19 vaccine. TCRdb keeps only in-frame clones here, not all; method: immunoSEQ multiplex PCR. The data contain over 110,000 clones, 85% to 90% of them seen just once; the ten biggest clones take up 1.6%. The sequences come from peripheral blood, collected 28 days after the second AZD1222 dose. The receptor source for this set is an adult who received the AZD1222 COVID-19 vaccine.

The V call is TRBV18, the J call TRBJ1-1; TRBD1 matches at 7 bases. This CDR3 region has 16 residues. Germline V gene lookup returns CDR1 KGHSH and CDR2 LQKENI. Trimming cost V 5 bases and J 3 bases; bases outside gene matches: 12. The CDR3 DNA reads as TGTGCCAGCTCAGTTCTTTTGGGGACAGCCGACACTGAAGCTTTCTTT. Protein product: CASSVLLGTADTEAFF.

J is TRBJ2-3 and V is TRBV21-1; the D segment call TRBD2 is taken from the table without a DNA check. TRBV21-1 is a documented pseudogene. This CDR3 region has 15 residues. This chain's CDR3 is CASSPSTSGTDTQYF. The CDR3 DNA reads as TGTGCCAGCAGCCCAAGCACCAGCGGCACAGATACGCAGTATTTT.

The chain uses TRBV7-2 and TRBJ1-1; no reliable D call. V lost 5 bases to trimming and J lost 6 bases, with 10 bases between them. This CDR3 has 12 residues. Per germline, CDR1 SGHTA and CDR2 FQGNSA. CDR3 nucleotides: TGTGCCAGCAGCCCAGGTTCATCTGAAGCTTTCTTT. Protein sequence: CASSPGSSEAFF.

The rearrangement uses TRBV4-3 and TRBJ1-2; no reliable D call. Trimming cost V 1 base and J 3 bases, with 12 bases left between them. This CDR3 has 15 amino acids. CDR1 is LGHNA, CDR2 YSLEER, per germline. CDR3 bases: TGCGCCAGCAGCCAAGCACACAACTTTGACTATGGCTACACCTTC. Its protein product is CASSQAHNFDYGYTF.

V and J are TRBV5-1 and TRBJ1-3; no firm D call. The germline V and J ends were trimmed by 0 bases and 0 bases, with 7 bases remaining between them. Germline CDR1 is SGHRS and CDR2 is YFSETQ. There are 15 residues in the CDR3. The CDR3 region is CASSLAPGSGNTIYF. DNA of the CDR3: TGCGCCAGCAGCTTGGCCCCGGGCTCTGGAAACACCATATATTTT.

V is TRBV19 and J is TRBJ2-1; 7 bases fit TRBD2. J gave up 7 bases and V 3 bases, and 6 bases lay outside the gene matches. Germline CDR1 and CDR2: LNHDA and SQIVND (reference sequence). CDR3 length: 14 amino acids. The CDR3 DNA reads as TGTGCCAGTAGTATGGTGGGAGGGCCTAATGAGCAGTTCTTC. Protein product: CASSMVGGPNEQFF.

This chain links TRBV7-7 with TRBJ2-5; D not certain. The CDR3 totals 13 residues. Trimming removed 0 bases from V and 1 base from J, with 3 bases in between. The germline V gene has CDR1 SSHAT and CDR2 FNYEAQ (reference sequence). The CDR3 is CASSLAPQETQYF. The CDR3 region has the DNA TGTGCCAGCAGCTTAGCGCCCCAAGAGACCCAGTACTTC.

This sequence joins TRBV4-2 and TRBJ2-1; D tentatively fits TRBD1 or TRBD2 (5 bases each). The CDR3 covers 13 residues. The V gene lost 4 bases and the J gene lost 8 bases, with 12 bases spanning the gap. The V gene's germline CDR1 is LGHNA and CDR2 YNFKEQ. This chain's CDR3 is CASSPLGVDEQFF. For the CDR3, the DNA is TGTGCCAGCAGCCCTCTGGGGGTGGATGAGCAGTTCTTC.

This chain uses TRBV19 with TRBJ2-1; 7 positions match TRBD2. From germline, CDR1 is LNHDA and CDR2 SQIVND (reference sequence). V shed 5 bases, J shed 9 bases, and the junction held 13 bases outside the gene matches. The CDR3 sequence is 15 residues long. The CDR3 region is CASSGGSAGEIEQFF. The CDR3 bases are TGTGCCAGTAGTGGCGGATCGGCGGGAGAGATTGAGCAGTTCTTC.

The rearrangement uses TRBV30 and TRBJ1-5; 8 nucleotides agree with TRBD1. V lost 1 base and J lost 2; bases outside the gene matches: 7. Germline V gene data show CDR1 as GTSNPN and CDR2 as SVGIG (reference sequence). The CDR3 totals 16 residues. The CDR3 region has the DNA TGTGCCTGGAGTGCCAGGGGGCTCAATCGCAATCAGCCCCAGCATTTT. This translates into CAWSARGLNRNQPQHF. The complete variable domain, with remaining parts taken from reference TRBV30 and TRBJ1-5, reads SQTIHQWPATLVQPVGSPLSLECTVEGTSNPNLYWYRQAAGRGLQLLFYSVGIGQISSEVPQNLSASRPQDRQFILSSKKLLLSDSGFYLCAWSARGLNRNQPQHFGDGTRLSIL.